Below are 28 T cell receptor beta chains sequenced from a single sample in a study of cytomegalovirus exposure and HLA in healthy donors. The PCR ran on 60 Vbeta and 13 Jbeta primers. TCRdb keeps only in-frame clones here, not all; method: immunoSEQ multiplex PCR. The table lists about 82,000 clones, 65% to 85% of them singletons. The sequencing sample was made of PBMCs. The receptors here all came from a man over 45 in good health and CMV-seronegative.

The chain employs TRBV21-1 and TRBJ2-2; the table's TRBD1 call for D was not verified on the DNA. TRBV21-1 is tagged as a pseudogene. This CDR3 contains 15 residues. Here the CDR3 DNA reads TGTGCCAGCAGCAATTACAGAGACGACGGCGGGGAGCTGTTTTTT. Translating gives CASSNYRDDGGELFF.

The chain has TRBV6-5 and TRBJ1-2; perhaps TRBD1 as D (6 bases). Trimming pared 0 bases from V and 7 bases from J, leaving 9 bases between. The CDR3 runs 13 residues. Germline assignment: CDR1 MNHEY and CDR2 SVGAGI. The CDR3 is CASSYSQGTGYTF. The CDR3 region has the DNA TGTGCCAGCAGTTACTCTCAGGGGACTGGCTACACCTTC.

This clone was seen just once. The rearrangement joins TRBV30 to TRBJ1-5; D call uncertain. The CDR3 is 13 residues long. V lost 1 base and J lost 4, with 8 bases in between. Germline-derived CDR1 and CDR2 are GTSNPN and SVGIG (reference sequence). Here the CDR3 reads CAWSGGGNQPQHF. In DNA form, the CDR3 reads TGTGCCTGGAGTGGAGGAGGGAATCAGCCCCAGCATTTT.

V gene TRBV15 combines with J gene TRBJ1-3; perhaps TRBD1 as D (5 bases). CDR1 and CDR2 (germline): LNHNV, YYDKDF (reference sequence). Trimming took 0 bases from V and 0 from J, leaving 9 bases between them. This CDR3 region has 16 residues. CDR3 coding DNA: TGTGCCACCAGCAGAGATCAGGGCCGCTCTGGAAACACCATATATTTT. Amino acid sequence: CATSRDQGRSGNTIYF. The full variable domain, rest sourced from reference TRBV15 and TRBJ1-3, is DAMVIQNPRYQVTQFGKPVTLSCSQTLNHNVMYWYQQKSSQAPKLLFHYYDKDFNNEADTPDNFQSRRPNTSFCFLDIRSPGLGDTAMYLCATSRDQGRSGNTIYFGEGSWLTVV.

The CDR3 DNA is TGTGCCAGCAGCTCGCGGGACAGGGGGACCTTAGGTGAAAAACTGTTTTTT. It yields the protein CASSSRDRGTLGEKLFF. The chain carries TRBV5-4 and TRBJ1-4; TRBD1 matches at 11 bases. J lost 7 bases, V lost 3 bases, and 11 bases had no gene match. The germline CDR1 and CDR2 sequences are SGHNT and YYREEE (reference sequence). This CDR3 contains 17 residues.

V usage is TRBV5-4 and J usage is TRBJ2-2, with 16 bases matching TRBD2. The V gene's germline CDR1 is SGHNT and CDR2 YYREEE (reference sequence). J lost 6 bases, V lost 2 bases, and 4 bases had no gene match. The CDR3 consists of 17 residues. The CDR3 DNA follows: TGTGCCAGCAGCTTCCCGGGACTAGCGGGGGGGTCCGGGGAGCTGTTTTTT. It yields the protein CASSFPGLAGGSGELFF.

The gene calls are TRBV5-6 and TRBJ1-5; no definite D call. CDR3 length: 14 amino acids. V dropped 4 bases and J dropped 5 bases, with 13 bases sitting between them. Germline CDR1 is SGHDT and CDR2 is YYEEEE. The CDR3 DNA sequence: TGTGCCAGCAGCACGTCGGGTAGAGATCAGCCCCAGCATTTT. As protein: CASSTSGRDQPQHF.

This clone was seen only a few times. This rearrangement joins TRBV15 to TRBJ2-5, with 10 bases matching TRBD1. CDR3 length: 15 residues. The germline gives CDR1 LNHNV, CDR2 YYDKDF (reference sequence). Unmatched junction bases numbered 5, after V lost 3 bases and J lost 4 bases. The CDR3 DNA is TGTGCCACCAGCAGGGGGACAGGGGATCTAGAGACCCAGTACTTC. Its translation: CATSRGTGDLETQYF.

CDR3: CASSQRLAGSADTQYF. The CDR3 coding sequence is TGTGCCAGCAGCCAACGACTAGCTGGTTCTGCAGATACGCAGTATTTT. The genes are TRBV5-4 and TRBJ2-3; 7 bases align to TRBD2. The V gene end was trimmed by 4 bases and the J gene end by 4 bases; junction bases not matched to a gene: 12. This CDR3 comprises 16 residues. Germline CDR1 SGHNT, CDR2 YYREEE (reference sequence).

This clone was seen once. The gene calls are TRBV27 and TRBJ1-2; D is uncertain. The CDR3 contains 17 residues. Trimming shortened V by 2 bases and J by 6 bases, and 22 bases separated the two germline ends. CDR1 and CDR2 from the germline V gene are MNHEY and SMNVEV (reference sequence). The CDR3 region is CASSLEYGGGRVDGYTF. CDR3 coding DNA: TGTGCCAGCAGTTTAGAATATGGAGGCGGGAGGGTCGATGGCTACACCTTC.

Note on this clone: One end of the junction is discordant with germline, which a read error may explain. The V and J genes are TRBV7-9 and TRBJ2-5; D not resolved. The last part of the DNA fits TRBJ2-7 better; the J call may be wrong. The CDR3 loop spans 11 amino acids. Germline CDR1 SEHNR, CDR2 FQNEAQ (reference sequence). The chain's CDR3 is CSSSQSYEQYF. In DNA form, the CDR3 reads TGTTCCAGCAGCCAATCCTACGAGCAGTACTTC.

The chain couples TRBV7-2 to TRBJ1-1; D is ambiguous. The CDR3 contains 14 residues. Trimming cost V 2 bases and J 1 base, with 8 bases left between them. Looked up from germline, CDR1 is SGHTA and CDR2 is FQGNSA. In DNA, the CDR3 is TGTGCCAGCAGCTTAAACAGTCAGAACACTGAAGCTTTCTTT. Its translation: CASSLNSQNTEAFF.

This chain joins TRBV12-5 and TRBJ2-7; weak D call: TRBD1 (6 bases). CDR1 and CDR2 (germline): LGHNT, FRNRAP. The CDR3 contains 16 residues. Trimming took off 5 bases at V and 1 base at J, with 18 bases between the two ends. For the CDR3, the DNA is TGTGCTAGTGGTCCGGTAGGTCTTCAGGGGTCCTACGAGCAGTACTTC. Translated: CASGPVGLQGSYEQYF.

The rearrangement joins TRBV18 to TRBJ2-5, with TRBD2 as a possible D gene (5 bases). Germline CDR1 and CDR2: KGHSH and LQKENI. The CDR3 is made up of 14 amino acids. Trimming shortened V by 0 bases and J by 5 bases, and 10 bases separated the two germline ends. CDR3 sequence: CASSPPSQRETQYF. DNA of the CDR3: TGTGCCAGCTCACCACCTTCCCAGCGGGAGACCCAGTACTTC. The entire variable domain, with the rest obtained from reference TRBV18 and TRBJ2-5, is as follows: NAGVMQNPRHLVRRRGQEARLRCSPMKGHSHVYWYRQLPEEGLKFMVYLQKENIIDESGMPKERFSAEFPKEGPSILRIQQVVRGDSAAYFCASSPPSQRETQYFGPGTRLLVL.

Details on this clone: A read error may produce the germline difference seen at one junction end. The chain recombines TRBV6-9 with TRBJ2-1; a possible D gene is TRBD2 (5 bases). This CDR3 spans 11 amino acids. Germline assignment: CDR1 MNHGY and CDR2 SVAAGI. This chain's CDR3 is CASTLPAGEVF. The CDR3 DNA follows: TGTGCCAGCACCCTCCCGGCGGGCGAGGTCTTC.

This clone was detected once. V gene TRBV14 combines with J gene TRBJ2-1; D gene unclear. The CDR3 has 14 residues. The germline V and J ends were trimmed by 5 bases and 5 bases, with 13 bases remaining between them. Germline V gene lookup returns CDR1 SGHDN and CDR2 FVKESK. The CDR3 bases are TGTGCCAGCAGCTCCACTTCAAGAAACAATGAGCAGTTCTTC. It is translated as CASSSTSRNNEQFF.

The chain carries TRBV2 and TRBJ2-7; D call uncertain. V was pared by 4 bases and J by 3 bases, with 13 bases between. The CDR3 contains 14 residues. Germline CDR1 SNHLY, CDR2 FYNNEI. DNA for the CDR3: TGTGCCAGCAGTGCCCGACAATTAGACTACGAGCAGTACTTC. Amino acids: CASSARQLDYEQYF.

The chain links TRBV5-1 to TRBJ2-7, with TRBD1 identical over 11 bases. The ends lost 4 bases at V and 6 bases at J; junction bases unmatched: 12. CDR1 and CDR2 from the germline V gene are SGHRS and YFSETQ. This CDR3 spans 16 amino acids. CDR3 amino acids: CASSGGDRGGFGEQYF. The CDR3 DNA sequence: TGCGCCAGCAGCGGGGGGGACAGGGGGGGTTTCGGCGAGCAGTACTTC.

The chain links TRBV4-1 to TRBJ1-2; D unclear. The V end lost 2 bases, the J end lost 2 bases, and 18 bases lay between the germline ends. In germline, CDR1 is MGHRA, CDR2 YSYEKL. The CDR3 totals 17 residues. This chain's CDR3 is CASSQIIVLRGNYGYTF. CDR3 sequence (DNA): TGCGCCAGCAGCCAAATCATCGTACTTAGAGGAAACTATGGCTACACCTTC.

The gene calls are TRBV28 and TRBJ2-1; 10 positions match TRBD1. This CDR3 is built from 14 residues. Unmatched junction bases numbered 7, after V lost 6 bases and J lost 8 bases. Germline assignment: CDR1 MDHEN and CDR2 SYDVKM. The CDR3 region is CASSSGTGVDEQFF. The CDR3 bases are TGTGCCAGCAGCTCCGGGACAGGGGTGGATGAGCAGTTCTTC.

This clone occurred a few times. The genes are TRBV4-3 and TRBJ1-4; D is undetermined. Germline V gene data show CDR1 as LGHNA and CDR2 as YSLEER. Between the trimmed V and J ends, which lost 0 bases and 6 bases, there was a span of 14 bases. This CDR3 has 16 residues. In DNA form, the CDR3 reads TGCGCCAGCAGCCAAGACGCCGGTCCGCTGTATGAAAAACTGTTTTTT. Protein product: CASSQDAGPLYEKLFF.

This clone was observed a single time. This chain joins TRBV7-3 and TRBJ2-2; D is perhaps TRBD2 (6 bases). There are 17 residues in the CDR3. CDR1 is SGHTA and CDR2 is FQGTGA in the germline V gene. Trimming removed 3 bases at V and 2 bases at J, with 16 bases between. CDR3 DNA: TGTGCCAGCAGCTTGGAAATCGGGAGATCAAACACCGGGGAGCTGTTTTTT. Translation: CASSLEIGRSNTGELFF.

This clone was detected once. V is TRBV6-1 and J is TRBJ1-1; D remains ambiguous. The CDR3 consists of 14 residues. Deletions cut 4 bases from V and 1 base from J, with 10 bases between. Germline values: CDR1 MNHNS, CDR2 SASEGT. The CDR3 reads CASSAATRNTEAFF. DNA of the CDR3: TGTGCCAGCAGTGCTGCCACTCGGAACACTGAAGCTTTCTTT.

The chain recombines TRBV21-1 with TRBJ1-1; the table names TRBD1, a call not compared with the DNA. TRBV21-1 is a pseudogene. There are 18 residues in the CDR3. The CDR3 nucleotides read TGTGCCAGCAGCAGCGAGCCTAAGGCCCATACAGGGGTAGCTGAAGCTTTCTTT. This gives the protein CASSSEPKAHTGVAEAFF.

V is TRBV28 and J is TRBJ1-6; 8 positions agree with TRBD1. The trim removed 6 bases at V and 3 bases at J, leaving 10 bases unmatched. There are 17 residues in the CDR3. CDR1 MDHEN and CDR2 SYDVKM come from the germline V gene. Here the CDR3 reads CASRPTGQGDYNSPLHF. In DNA, the CDR3 is TGTGCCAGCAGGCCGACAGGACAGGGAGACTATAATTCACCCCTCCACTTT.

The rearrangement uses TRBV6-5 and TRBJ1-5; D is unclear. CDR1 is MNHEY and CDR2 is SVGAGI in the germline V gene. The CDR3 extends over 12 amino acids. Deletions cut 5 bases from V and 6 bases from J, with 8 bases between. CDR3 coding DNA: TGTGCCAGCAGTGACCCAGGTCAGCCCCAGCATTTT. Protein sequence: CASSDPGQPQHF.

Only a few counts were recorded for this clone. DNA for the CDR3: TGCGCCAGCAGCGTTCTAGACACAGATACGCAGTATTTT. Encoded protein: CASSVLDTDTQYF. The rearrangement uses TRBV5-1 and TRBJ2-3; D is undetermined. CDR1 SGHRS and CDR2 YFSETQ come from the germline V gene. V was cut by 4 bases and J by 2 bases, with 8 bases left in between. The length of the CDR3 is 13 residues.

This clone was recorded at least ten times. The genes are TRBV7-2 and TRBJ1-3; D gene ambiguous. Trimming pared 1 base from V and 3 bases from J, leaving 7 bases between. This CDR3 contains 14 residues. Looked up from germline, CDR1 is SGHTA and CDR2 is FQGNSA. For the CDR3, the DNA is TGTGCCAGCAGCTTAGAGCCGGGTGGAAACACCATATATTTT. It encodes CASSLEPGGNTIYF.